These 3 T cell receptor beta chains came from one sample sequenced in a study of T cells and copy number aberrations in small-cell lung cancer. Sequenced by immunoSEQ multiplex PCR; TCRdb stores in-frame clones only, minus some. The sample lists roughly 6,800 clones; about four fifths were seen once. Sequences were obtained from normal tissue next to the tumor. The receptors come from a woman aged 45-60 years with small cell lung cancer.

The chain employs TRBV25-1 and TRBJ2-7; possibly TRBD2 for D (6 bases). The CDR3 loop spans 16 amino acids. Deletions cut 0 bases from V and 2 bases from J, with 14 bases between. Germline V gives CDR1 MGHDK, CDR2 SYGVNS. The CDR3 sequence: CASSEYGEGRPYEQYF. CDR3 DNA: TGTGCCAGCAGTGAATATGGCGAGGGGAGGCCCTACGAGCAGTACTTC.

The genes are TRBV9 and TRBJ2-1; 9 bases are a match to TRBD2. This CDR3 has 16 residues. The germline gives CDR1 SGDLS, CDR2 YYNGEE. V gave up 4 bases and J gave up 7 bases; unmatched junction bases: 12. For the CDR3, the DNA is TGTGCCAGCAGCTCGAGGGCGGGAGGGGAATCTAATGAGCAGTTCTTC. It yields the protein CASSSRAGGESNEQFF.

The gene calls are TRBV5-1 and TRBJ2-7; no firm D call. Deletions cut 0 bases from V and 4 bases from J, with 14 bases between. Germline V gene lookup returns CDR1 SGHRS and CDR2 YFSETQ. This CDR3 has 15 amino acids. CDR3: CASSLDPVKLYEQYF. The CDR3 coding sequence is TGCGCCAGCAGCTTGGATCCGGTGAAATTGTACGAGCAGTACTTC.